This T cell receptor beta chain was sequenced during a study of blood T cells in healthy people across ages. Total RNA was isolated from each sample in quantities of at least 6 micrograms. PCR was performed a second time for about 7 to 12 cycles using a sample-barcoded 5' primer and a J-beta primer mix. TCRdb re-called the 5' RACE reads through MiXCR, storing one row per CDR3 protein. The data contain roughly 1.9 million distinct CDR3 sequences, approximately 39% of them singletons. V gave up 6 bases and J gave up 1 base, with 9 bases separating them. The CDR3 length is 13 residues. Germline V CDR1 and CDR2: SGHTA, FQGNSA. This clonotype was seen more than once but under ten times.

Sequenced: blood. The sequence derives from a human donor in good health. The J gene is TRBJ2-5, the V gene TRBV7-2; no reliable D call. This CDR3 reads CASSSMIQETQYF. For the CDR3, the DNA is TGTGCCAGCAGTTCCATGATCCAAGAGACCCAGTACTTC.